Listed here is a single T cell receptor (beta chain). Its antigen remains unknown. These data are taken from a study of cytomegalovirus exposure and HLA in healthy donors. Study-wide background: Within an early data release were around 87 million unique TCRs drawn from HLA-typed donors. Findings and limits, study-wide: It was 150 or so TCR beta chains that were listed as cytomegalovirus-associated. Associated with HLA alleles at 0.05 false discovery rate in a later analysis were some 18,000 TCR beta sequences.

PCR was performed using 60 Vbeta and 13 Jbeta primers. Using immunoSEQ multiplex PCR, the repertoire was profiled, and TCRdb retains in-frame clones only, with some absent. The repertoire includes 140,000 or so clones, almost 80% of them detected once, and less than 2% sits in the top ten. The CDR3 covers 16 residues. Trimming at V came to 1 base and at J to 9 bases, leaving 8 bases not matched to a gene. The germline V gene has CDR1 SGHTA and CDR2 FQGNSA. The clonotype originates from a woman in her twenties or thirties in good health and CMV-seronegative. The sequencing sample was made of PBMCs. J is TRBJ1-6 and V is TRBV7-2; the match to TRBD1 covers 8 bases. CDR3 in amino acids: CASSLVAGQGGSPLHF. CDR3 in DNA: TGTGCCAGCAGCTTAGTAGCCGGACAGGGTGGTTCACCCCTCCACTTT.